What follows is one T cell receptor beta chain and its context. The antigen remains unidentified. This CDR3 has 12 residues. The germline V gene encodes CDR1 GTSNPN and CDR2 SVGIG (reference sequence). The record originates from a study of cytomegalovirus exposure and HLA in healthy donors. The study ran its PCR with 60 Vbeta and 13 Jbeta primers. Sequenced by immunoSEQ multiplex PCR; TCRdb stores in-frame clones only, minus some. The table for this sample gives 45,000 to 70,000 clones. General study findings and limits: 150 to 200 TCR beta chains were listed as cytomegalovirus-associated. Reports state that TCR beta sequences accurately predicted most subjects' HLA-A and HLA-B alleles.

Sequencing was done on a sample of PBMCs. The genes are TRBV30 and TRBJ2-5, with no clear D. The J call is uncertain, as TRBJ2-7 better fits the DNA end. The sequence came from a woman in her forties or fifties in good health and CMV-seropositive. The CDR3 is CAWSAQIYEQYF. The CDR3 region has the DNA TGTGCCTGGAGTGCACAGATCTACGAGCAGTACTTC.